This T cell receptor (beta chain) was identified in a study of shared clonotypes between healthy human individuals (TCRdb year 2020). Broadly, across the study: Two women and a few men aged 18 to 49 years were included in the cohort. Different laboratories and diverse techniques were used to prepare libraries and sequence TCR repertoires, to increase sequencing depth and limit assay-specific biases. Per donor, three plates each were used for CD4 naive and CD4 memory, two for CD8 naive, and one for CD8 memory. Each donor's leukapheresis produced roughly between about 0.8 and 8.9 billion PBMCs. Blood TCR repertoires of roughly 5 healthy adults were deeply sequenced to estimate repertoire size and the extent of clonotype sharing between individuals. The investigation overall reported the following: Pairwise subsampling led to the expectation that sequencing depth would affect the degree of clonotype sharing among donors. Across a few donors, roughly 5.4% of naive CD4, roughly 3.5% of naive CD8, roughly 2.3% of memory CD4, and 0.4% to 0.45% of memory CD8 clonotypes were shared. Naive subsets generally had larger estimated clonotype richness than memory subsets did. Compared with non-shared clonotypes, the clonotypes found in all four sorted-subset donors had higher generation probabilities. Because the study included only a small number of donors, the genetic and exposure-history diversity represented was limited. Even with the large sequencing depth, rarefaction of the sorted-subset datasets indicated that sequencing was incomplete. Only blood was sampled, and tissue TCR repertoires likely differ from those in blood.

For this clone: Its antigen target is currently unknown. No much larger clone exists at a distance of one base, and base qualities are not known. Other DNA sequences in this sample translate to the same CDR3.

CD8 naive samples were obtained by positive selection for CCR7 among CD45RO-negative cells, yielding a CD45RA+CCR7+ population from which TemRA cells were excluded. Donors were healthy HIV-negative adults with no recently reported acute infections or vaccinations. Every donor was a Caucasian adult residing in Nashville, Tennessee, USA. Blood was obtained by leukapheresis, after which PBMCs were separated by Ficoll-Histopaque density gradient centrifugation and cryopreserved in liquid nitrogen vapor phase. Analytical flow cytometry was used to check the purity and quantity of each magnetically sorted T cell population. From each sorted fraction, genomic DNA was isolated and quantified by UV absorbance on a Nanodrop 2000c. V is pared back by 1 base and J by 8 bases, with 6 bases lying between the germline termini. Reading from cysteine to phenylalanine, the CDR3 counts 12 amino acids. Only the CDR3 portion is preserved as DNA: 36 bases, with reading frame beginning at the first base. The germline V gene (reference sequence) yields SEHNR for CDR1 and FQNEAQ for CDR2.

Using the deep immunoSEQ assay, TCR CDR3 regions were amplified from genomic DNA by multiplex PCR. For each cell subset, the extracted genomic DNA was distributed evenly across all wells of several immunoSEQ 96-well plates, and each plate served as one replicate. For sorted subsets, approximately 210 ng genomic DNA, equal to tens of thousands of T cell genomes, was loaded into each replicate PCR. The purified libraries were quantified using a Qubit 3.0 fluorometer, sized with a Bioanalyzer 2100, and then quantified again using the KAPA Library Quantification kit. Every immunoSEQ 96-well plate was sequenced on a dedicated single-read 150-cycle Illumina NextSeq 550 flow cell. The authors' analysis ran thus. Because the immunoSEQ output held only junctional sequences and lacked quality scores, the filtering could not match the filtering applied to full-length reads. To assign V/J genes and CDR3, sequences were annotated using PyIR, a Python wrapper for IgBLAST v1.9, with IMGT germline references. Any read was removed if the V/J assignment was weak (E-value above 1e-6), the CDR3 was missing, or the read contained stop codons, out-of-frame junctions, or ambiguous translated residues. V3J clonotypes were defined by identical inferred V gene, J gene, and CDR3 amino acid sequence. Percentage overlap between repertoires was calculated by dividing the number of shared unique clonotypes by the size of the smaller repertoire. Repertoire richness was assessed with RTK rarefaction, the Chao1 estimator, and Recon v2.1 estimates of unobserved clonotypes. Generation probabilities for all TCRbeta clonotypes obtained by the gDNA method from a handful of donors were computed using OLGA. TCRdb's version of the immuneACCESS table is confined to in-frame rearrangements and falls short of the full clone set. An unresolved V gene accounts for under half of the shortfall where checked; the remainder is of unknown origin. V and J calls and clone size are those listed in that table; D and trimming were worked out from the DNA. The sample table records a few million clones; just under 95% of these occur just once. The ten most abundant clones make up less than 2% of the sample.

The source of this sequence is a man aged 18 to 29 in good health. Some clones in this sample may be carry-over from other donors' samples. Sequencing was carried out using naive CD8+ T cells from PBMCs. The intended sense of this specimen's cell subset or site label: CD45RA+CCR7+. The V and J genes are TRBV7-9 and TRBJ2-1, with the identity of the D gene unclear. Read as DNA, the sequence is TGTGCCAGCAGCTTAGGCTCCGATGAGCAGTTCTTC. Protein translation: CASSLGSDEQFF.